This T cell receptor (beta chain) originates from a study of T cell responses to AZD1222 COVID-19 vaccine (dated by TCRdb to the early 2020s). In the study overall: Because spike-specific TCR depth and breadth did not differ between the two schedules, AZD1222 recipients who got a second dose at roughly 4 weeks were pooled with those who got a second dose at roughly 12 weeks. Enrollment into the trials was organized by age into subgroups of 18-55, 56-69 and 70-plus years, and those subgroups contained roughly 140, 27 and 60 TCR-sequenced participants, respectively. A total of 233 trial participants underwent TCR sequencing, of whom roughly 210 had received two doses of AZD1222 and around 25 had received two doses of the MenACWY control vaccine. The paper as a whole reports these results and caveats: The 56-69-year group was small, and its depth increase did not reach significance, likely because of low power. Spike-specific TCR breadth and depth rose significantly after two AZD1222 doses compared with day 0 and with MenACWY recipients. The vaccine-associated CD4 TCRs covered the entire spike protein, and the dominant responses fell in regions 160-218 and 743-854. Because no samples from the day 14 peak response were available, repertoires could be characterized only after the peak T cell response. Conclusions about previously exposed vaccinees are limited because only five to seven AZD1222 recipients were SARS-CoV-2 seropositive at baseline. Nearly half of unique spike-specific TCRs reportedly recognized epitopes outside regions mutated in the B.1.351 and B.1.1.7 variants. Most participants were white British and females outnumbered males, and the authors suggested that clonal diversity may have been underestimated.

In the paper's terms, the time point label means: baseline before first vaccination. The vaccinee samples were drawn from two UK trials, COV001 and COV002, one of which was a single-blind randomized controlled phase 2/3 trial testing AZD1222 (ChAdOx1 nCoV-19) in healthy adults. Trial participant PBMC samples were collected at day 0 and day 28 after the second dose for TCRbeta chain sequencing. Worth noting for this clone: Which antigen it targets is not known. The input lacks base qualities; no much larger clone sits a single base away.

From the cysteine through the phenylalanine, the CDR3 covers 16 amino acids. The kept DNA is CDR3 alone, 48 bases in frame from the first base. V loses 4 bases, J loses 1 base, and the germline ends lie 17 bases apart. CDR1 SGHRS and CDR2 YFSETQ are derived from the germline V gene. The CDR3 regions of human TCRbeta chains were analyzed by immunosequencing. Per the source publication's procedure: TCRs in the repertoires were compared against a reference library of SARS-CoV-2-specific TCRs that had been generated with the MIRA antigen-specificity platform. Breadth was defined as the fraction of unique TCRs that were SARS-CoV-2-associated, and depth was defined as the fraction of total T cells that were SARS-CoV-2-associated. Using the MIRA data, each spike-specific TCR was mapped to the spike region that the TCR reacts to and placed in a CD4 or CD8 class. Log10-transformed breadth and depth values were compared by one-way ANOVA with Sidak's multiple comparisons tests. Here the immuneACCESS table is served through TCRdb, limited to in-frame sequences with V and J called. Missing clones are a known gap in these copies; in checked studies unresolved V genes cover under half, and the rest lacks a known reason. D and trimming were read from the DNA, whereas the V and J calls and clone size are those reported in that table. In this sample the table shows 70,000 to 90,000 clones, around 86% of which occur a single time. The ten largest clones add up to 2% to 3% of the sample.

This sequence uses TRBV5-1 and TRBJ2-5, with TRBD2 as a weak D call on 6 bases. The input for sequencing was peripheral blood, taken on day 0 of AZD1222 vaccination. The clonotype comes from an adult in good health. The bases read TGCGCCAGCAGCCTCGCTCCAACCGGGGGCCAAGAGACCCAGTACTTC. This encodes CASSLAPTGGQETQYF.